This T cell receptor (beta chain) was recorded in a study of response to subunit inactivated influenza vaccine. TCRdb called the RT-PCR reads again in MiXCR, with one record for every CDR3 protein. This table holds roughly 700,000 distinct CDR3 sequences, approximately 15% found once. The CDR3 length is 13 residues. Germline CDR1 reads MNHEY; CDR2 reads SMNVEV (reference sequence). V lost 5 bases to trimming and J lost 5 bases, with 12 bases between them. This clonotype appeared a few times. The V gene is TRBV27, the J gene TRBJ2-5, with D possibly TRBD1 on 5 matching bases. The specimen was PBMCs from blood, collected about 13 days after vaccination. The sequence was collected from a man between 45 and 60 years old who received an inactivated influenza vaccine. The chain's CDR3 is CASSPTAVETQYF. CDR3 DNA: TGTGCCAGCAGTCCGACAGCAGTGGAGACCCAGTACTTC.